This T cell receptor beta chain was recorded in a study of OX40 agonist ivuxolimab in advanced cancers. For context, the study as a whole: The costimulatory receptor OX40 (CD134) was targeted by ivuxolimab, a fully human IgG2 agonistic monoclonal antibody. In the dose-escalation cohort, 65% to 85% of patients were male, and the mean age was approximately 60 years with a range of roughly 20 to 85. The paper describes the monotherapy dose-escalation part (N ≈ 49 patients) of the phase I trial of ivuxolimab. Prior anti-PD-1, anti-PD-L1 or anti-CTLA-4 therapy was permitted, and checkpoint inhibitors had been received by more than 35% of dose-escalation patients. Intravenous ivuxolimab was administered to patients every 2 weeks at six dose levels: 0.01, 0.1, 0.3, 1.5, 3 and 10 mg/kg. The purpose of peripheral TCRbeta sequencing was to test whether ivuxolimab changed TCR sequence diversity and led to clonal T-cell expansion. Among the roughly 52 dose-escalation patients, around 20 had hepatocellular carcinoma, approximately 15 melanoma, 9 renal cell carcinoma and 9 head and neck cancer. Three dose-escalation patients achieved partial responses, one with hepatocellular carcinoma and two with cutaneous melanoma.

Study-wide conclusions, independent of this receptor: After ivuxolimab, CD8+ T cells had more expanded clones than CD4+ T cells on average. In partial responders in the 0.1-3.0 mg/kg groups, normalized peripheral clonal expansion was found to be among the lowest, especially among CD8+ T cells. At doses of 0.1 to 3.0 mg/kg, clonal expansion of both CD4+ and CD8+ T cells in blood was seen between baseline and week 6. Low levels of normalized T-cell clonal expansion were also seen in some patients who did not respond. The antigen specificity of the peripheral T cells that underwent clonal expansion was not determined.

Patients with autoimmune disease history or receiving systemic immunosuppression were excluded from the trial. Peripheral blood for TCR sequencing was drawn from every dose cohort at baseline, at cycle 4 day 1 and at cycle 7 day 1. Samples came from an open-label, multicenter, first-in-human phase I dose-escalation trial of ivuxolimab. The trial enrolled adults with locally advanced or metastatic head and neck squamous cell, hepatocellular, melanoma or renal cell carcinoma. Before TCR sequencing, CD4+ T cells and CD8+ T cells were sorted from peripheral blood as separate populations. A remark on this clone: The antigen this receptor binds is unknown. No much larger clonotype is one base removed from it; base qualities were not supplied.

Genomic DNA was isolated from the sorted cells so that the TCRbeta CDR3 region could be sequenced. The immunoSEQ Assay was used for sequencing of TCRbeta CDR3 regions. Entries here come from immuneACCESS through TCRdb and include only in-frame sequences with V and J called. Some clones fail to appear in such tables; in the studies checked, an unresolved V gene covers under half of the shortfall, and the cause of the remainder is unknown. The table for this sample lists 17,000 or so clones; nearly 75% of them were counted only once. About 27% of the sample is held by the ten biggest clonotypes. This TCR was sampled from an adult with an advanced solid tumor such as melanoma, head and neck, liver or kidney cancer. Sequencing used CD4+ or CD8+ T cells sorted from blood, obtained in a trial of the OX40 agonist ivuxolimab.

The CDR3 protein is CASSFDHSQLLLSGELFF. DNA sequence: TGTGCCAGCAGCTTCGATCACAGCCAGCTCCTCCTATCCGGGGAGCTGTTTTTT. The chain is assembled from TRBV7-9 and TRBJ2-2; there is no confident call for the D gene. Relative to germline, V is 3 bases shorter and J is 6 bases shorter, with 23 bases between their ends. The CDR3 covers 18 residues, taking in both the cysteine and the phenylalanine. Just the 54-base CDR3 DNA is kept, in frame starting at base 1. Per the germline V gene (reference sequence), SEHNR is the CDR1 and FQNEAQ is the CDR2.